These 17 T cell receptor beta chains were sequenced from one sample in a study of T cells after yellow fever vaccination. Each CDR3 protein gets one entry after TCRdb re-called the 5' RACE reads with MiXCR. Among some 170,000 distinct CDR3 sequences, around 8.5% were seen once, and the ten largest hold roughly a third. The sequenced sample was CD8+ T cells sorted from PBMCs, obtained 45 days after the yellow fever booster vaccination. All receptors come from a man aged 18 to 29 who received the YFV17D yellow fever vaccine.

The V call is TRBV27, the J call TRBJ2-6; D gene uncertain. Germline V gene sequence: CDR1 MNHEY, CDR2 SMNVEV (reference sequence). The CDR3 consists of 15 residues. V gave up 5 bases and J gave up 4 bases, with 12 bases separating them. CDR3 protein: CASSDRTSGANVLTF. CDR3 DNA: TGTGCCAGCAGTGATAGAACATCCGGGGCCAACGTCCTGACTTTC.

This clonotype was counted many times. This chain connects TRBV20-1 to TRBJ2-3, with D possibly being TRBD2 (5 bases). Per the germline V gene, CDR1 is DFQATT and CDR2 is SNEGSKA (reference sequence). The ends were cut back, 3 bases at V and 2 bases at J, with 18 bases in the middle. This CDR3 has 16 amino acids. The CDR3 nucleotides read TGCAGTGCTAGGGAGGTTTACGGCGGGTTCACAGATACGCAGTATTTT. This translates into CSAREVYGGFTDTQYF.

This clonotype was found a few times. The chain joins TRBV4-2 to TRBJ2-3, with D perhaps matching TRBD1 (6 bases). Germline CDR1 reads LGHNA; CDR2 reads YNFKEQ. The V end was cut by 0 bases, the J end by 2 bases, with 12 bases between. There are 16 residues in the CDR3. The CDR3 region has the DNA TGTGCCAGCAGCCAAGATGAAGGGGGAATCACAGATACGCAGTATTTT. Its protein product is CASSQDEGGITDTQYF.

The J gene is TRBJ2-2, the V gene TRBV2; 10 bases align to TRBD2. The CDR3 has 16 amino acids. J gave up 6 bases and V 5 bases, and 9 bases lay outside the gene matches. The germline CDR1 and CDR2 sequences are SNHLY and FYNNEI. This chain's CDR3 is CASSYLSGGLSGELFF. For the CDR3, the DNA is TGTGCCAGCAGTTACCTTAGCGGGGGGCTTTCCGGGGAGCTGTTTTTT.

This clonotype was found a few times. The chain carries TRBV27 and TRBJ1-6; possible D gene TRBD1, 5 bases. Between the trimmed V and J ends, which lost 3 bases and 11 bases, there was a span of 14 bases. The CDR3 extends over 14 amino acids. The germline V gene has CDR1 MNHEY and CDR2 SMNVEV (reference sequence). CDR3 nucleotide sequence: TGTGCCAGCAGTTTCCGGGGACCTTTGGCACCCCTCCACTTT. Translated, it gives CASSFRGPLAPLHF.

V is TRBV5-5 and J is TRBJ1-1; no firm D call. CDR1 is SGHKS, CDR2 YYEKEE, per germline (reference sequence). This CDR3 comprises 13 residues. With 4 bases removed from V and 6 bases from J, the gap between germline ends came to 13 bases. The CDR3 spells CASSPPGVPEAFF. CDR3 DNA: TGTGCCAGCAGCCCCCCCGGGGTACCTGAAGCTTTCTTT.

This clonotype was found a few times. The DNA for the CDR3 is TGTGCCAGCAGTTTAAAGTCCGGATGCAATCAGCCCCAGCATTTT. It translates to CASSLKSGCNQPQHF. This chain links TRBV27 with TRBJ1-5; D is ambiguous. The CDR3 sequence is 15 residues long. With 2 bases removed from V and 2 bases from J, the gap between germline ends came to 10 bases. In germline, CDR1 is MNHEY, CDR2 SMNVEV (reference sequence).

This clonotype has just a few counts. The CDR3 DNA follows: TGTGCCAGCAGCCGAGGACAGGGCGCGGATACGCAGTATTTT. It translates to CASSRGQGADTQYF. This chain uses TRBV3-1 with TRBJ2-3; the match to TRBD1 covers 8 bases. Germline V gene data show CDR1 as LGHDT and CDR2 as YNNKEL (reference sequence). V dropped 4 bases and J dropped 6; count of bases not matched to a gene: 6. The CDR3 has 14 residues.

A few counts support this clonotype. The genes are TRBV6-2 or TRBV6-3 and TRBJ2-4; D is possibly TRBD1 (6 bases). The germline V gene has CDR1 MNHEY and CDR2 SVGEGT. V was clipped by 6 bases and J by 7 bases, with 13 bases between them. The CDR3 consists of 13 residues. CDR3 nucleotides: TGTGCCAGCAGCCCGGGACAAAAGAACATTCAGTACTTC. It translates to CASSPGQKNIQYF.

This clonotype was seen repeatedly, ten times or more. V and J are TRBV6-2 or TRBV6-3 and TRBJ2-2, with D unresolved. Germline V gene sequence: CDR1 MNHEY, CDR2 SVGEGT. The ends were cut back, 4 bases at V and 7 bases at J, with 10 bases in the middle. The CDR3 is made up of 13 amino acids. The CDR3 nucleotides are TGTGCCAGCAGTTCCCTCTTCGGCGGGGAGCTGTTTTTT. Its protein product is CASSSLFGGELFF.

This clonotype has at least ten counts. The chain carries TRBV5-1 and TRBJ1-1, with a tentative D call TRBD1 (6 bases). Germline CDR1 is SGHRS and CDR2 is YFSETQ. The CDR3 has 15 residues. V was cut by 1 base and J by 4 bases, with 14 bases left in between. CDR3 in amino acids: CASSLSGRGATEAFF. Written as DNA, the CDR3 is TGCGCCAGCAGCTTGTCGGGACGGGGGGCCACTGAAGCTTTCTTT.

This clonotype was picked up many times. V and J are TRBV4-3 and TRBJ1-6; TRBD1 matches 8 bases. This CDR3 contains 16 residues. Germline V gives CDR1 LGHNA, CDR2 YSLEER. V was clipped by 5 bases and J by 6 bases; unmatched bases: 9. CDR3 nucleotides: TGCGCCAGCAGCTTCCGACAGGGGAGGTTTAATTCACCCCTCCACTTT. The encoded protein is CASSFRQGRFNSPLHF.

This clonotype appeared many times. The chain employs TRBV5-1 and TRBJ2-1; D is perhaps TRBD2 (5 bases). The CDR3 has 15 residues. Germline loops: CDR1 SGHRS, CDR2 YFSETQ. Trimming removed 3 bases at V and 5 bases at J, with 15 bases between. In nucleotides, the CDR3 is TGCGCCAGCAGCTCCGAGGGTCGGGGTAACAATGAGCAGTTCTTC. Translation gives CASSSEGRGNNEQFF.

This clonotype was counted many times. V usage is TRBV5-1 and J usage is TRBJ2-3; tentatively, D is TRBD1 or TRBD2 (5 bases each). The V gene's germline CDR1 is SGHRS and CDR2 YFSETQ. V lost 2 bases, J lost 0 bases, and 10 bases lay in between. This CDR3 spans 15 amino acids. CDR3 DNA sequence: TGCGCCAGCAGCTTATTGGGGGATAGCACAGATACGCAGTATTTT. Translation: CASSLLGDSTDTQYF.

Only a few counts were recorded for this clonotype. The chain is built from TRBV2 and TRBJ1-5; perhaps TRBD1 as D (6 bases). The CDR3 consists of 16 residues. V was trimmed by 2 bases and J by 2 bases, leaving 13 bases between them. Germline-derived CDR1 and CDR2 are SNHLY and FYNNEI. The CDR3 spells CASSELGGAGNQPQHF. CDR3 DNA: TGTGCCAGCAGTGAATTGGGGGGCGCGGGCAATCAGCCCCAGCATTTT.

This clonotype came up many times. The V call is TRBV6-2 or TRBV6-3, the J call TRBJ1-5; tentatively, D is TRBD1 (6 bases). The V end was cut by 0 bases, the J end by 6 bases, with 15 bases between. The V gene's germline CDR1 is MNHEY and CDR2 SVGEGT. The CDR3 runs to 16 residues. The CDR3 region is CASSYSNPGALQPQHF. The CDR3 DNA is TGTGCCAGCAGTTACTCGAATCCGGGGGCCCTTCAGCCCCAGCATTTT.

This chain's CDR3 is CASSPLISEQYV. CDR3 nucleotides: TGTGCCAGCAGCCCTCTGATAAGCGAGCAGTACGTC. This chain uses TRBV7-9 with TRBJ2-7; D gene unclear. The CDR3 runs to 12 residues. V was pared by 5 bases and J by 6 bases, with 11 bases between. CDR1 SEHNR and CDR2 FQNEAQ come from the germline V gene (reference sequence).